This is a list of T cell receptor beta chains from one sample in a study of CD8+CD57+ T cells in acquired aplastic anemia. TCRdb re-derived calls from the reads in MiXCR, one entry per CDR3 protein. Among 150,000 to 200,000 distinct CDR3 sequences, roughly 48% were seen once, and the ten largest hold 1.1%. The sequenced material came from sorted CD4+, CD8+, or CD8+CD57+ T cells (not recorded which) from PBMCs. The receptors here all came from a human donor in good health. Each CDR3 is given with its conserved first and last residue. D genes are given only for firm matches.

D,V,J,CDR3
TRBD1,TRBV2,TRBJ2-7,CASSNRDRSSYEQYF
-,TRBV3-1,TRBJ1-5,CASSQDSNQPQHF
-,TRBV12-3/TRBV12-4,TRBJ2-3,CASSLQGSTDTQYF
-,TRBV7-8,TRBJ2-2,CASTDDVDSITGELFF
TRBD1,TRBV18,TRBJ1-6,CATRTGSNSPLHF
-,TRBV12-3/TRBV12-4,TRBJ2-7,CASSKQRPGAYEQYF
-,TRBV7-9,TRBJ2-7,CASSRRGVGALEQYF
-,TRBV24-1,TRBJ2-5,CATSDEYQETQYF
TRBD1,TRBV5-1,TRBJ1-2,CASSLAGQNHGYTF
-,TRBV2,TRBJ2-7,CASRGGGYEQYF
-,TRBV30,TRBJ2-5,CAWRAGRETQYF
-,TRBV4-2,TRBJ1-5,CASSQSNQPQHF
-,TRBV7-2,TRBJ2-3,CASSLVPNSDTQSF
-,TRBV6-5,TRBJ1-6,CASSYRREGTTLHF
-,TRBV20-1,TRBJ1-1,CSARAGPWGTEAFF
TRBD1,TRBV7-9,TRBJ1-3,CAYGQGYSGNTIYF
-,TRBV9,TRBJ1-5,CASRLGNQPQHF
-,TRBV2,TRBJ1-6,CASSEVPGNNSPLHF
-,TRBV6-2/TRBV6-3,TRBJ2-7,CASTFYYEQYF
-,TRBV7-8,TRBJ1-2,CASSSDSLPRYGYTF
TRBD1,TRBV20-1,TRBJ1-3,CSARGPGNTIYF
-,TRBV12-1,TRBJ2-3,CASSFLAGPDNTDAQYF
TRBD2,TRBV7-3,TRBJ2-2,CASSTGTSGELFF
-,TRBV20-1,TRBJ2-7,CSARQLSYEQYF
-,TRBV15,TRBJ1-2,CATSRDVQVGGYTF
TRBD1,TRBV19,TRBJ2-7,CASSTRTGAESYEQYF
-,TRBV6-2/TRBV6-3,TRBJ1-5,CASSNRENQPQHF
TRBD1,TRBV28,TRBJ2-1,CASTQRTGGRYNEQFF
TRBD1,TRBV18,TRBJ2-6,CASSPPKGQLSGANVLTF
TRBD2,TRBV25-1,TRBJ2-3,CASMRVSGSTDTQYF
-,TRBV5-8,TRBJ1-3,CASSLRAGYGNTIYF
TRBD1,TRBV2,TRBJ2-2,CASSSRLQGHTGELFF
-,TRBV12-3/TRBV12-4,TRBJ2-5,CASSLIGPQETQYF
-,TRBV5-1,TRBJ2-7,CASSPNPGLGGGEQYF
-,TRBV6-2/TRBV6-3,TRBJ2-7,CASSLDSPLEQYF
-,TRBV29-1,TRBJ2-5,CSVQETQYF
-,TRBV12-5,TRBJ2-2,CASGLVTPGELFF
TRBD1,TRBV20-1,TRBJ2-3,CSAPRTGGFPSTDTQYF
-,TRBV20-1,TRBJ1-1,CSASGNMNTEAFF
-,TRBV25-1,TRBJ2-1,CASSEQGSYNEQFF
TRBD2,TRBV7-3,TRBJ2-3,CASSPTGTSGGTDTQYF
-,TRBV7-8,TRBJ2-7,CASSQRALPGYEQYF